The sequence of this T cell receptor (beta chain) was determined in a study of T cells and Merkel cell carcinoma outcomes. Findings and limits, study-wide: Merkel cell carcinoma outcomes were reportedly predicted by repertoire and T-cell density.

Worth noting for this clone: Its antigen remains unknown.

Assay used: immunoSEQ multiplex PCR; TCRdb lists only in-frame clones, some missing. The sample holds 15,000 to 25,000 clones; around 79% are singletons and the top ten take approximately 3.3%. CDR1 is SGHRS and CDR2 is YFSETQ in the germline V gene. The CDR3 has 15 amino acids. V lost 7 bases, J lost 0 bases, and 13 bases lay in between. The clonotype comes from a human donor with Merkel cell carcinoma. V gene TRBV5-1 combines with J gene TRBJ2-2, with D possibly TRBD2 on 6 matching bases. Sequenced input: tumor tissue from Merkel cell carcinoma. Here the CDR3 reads CASGHSGSNTGELFF. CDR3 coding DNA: TGCGCCAGCGGCCATAGCGGTTCGAACACCGGGGAGCTGTTTTTT.